The 9 T cell receptor beta chains presented below share a single source sample, sequenced in a study of blood T cell repertoires in COVID-19. The protocol was immunoSEQ multiplex PCR, while the TCRdb copy is restricted to in-frame clones and leaves out a portion. The sample lists around 130,000 clones; 75% to 90% were seen once. The sample consisted of peripheral blood. The receptor set was obtained from a woman aged 45-65 years who had recovered from COVID-19.

This chain connects TRBV9 to TRBJ1-2, with no clear D. CDR3 length equals 15 residues. Germline lookup yields CDR1 SGDLS and CDR2 YYNGEE. V was clipped by 0 bases and J by 4 bases, with 13 bases between them. The CDR3 region is CASSVDSRPIYGYTF. The CDR3 nucleotides read TGTGCCAGCAGCGTAGACAGCCGACCTATCTATGGCTACACCTTC.

V and J are TRBV9 and TRBJ2-1; 7 bases map to TRBD2. With 0 bases clipped from V and 2 bases from J, the junction kept 2 bases outside the gene matches. This CDR3 has 15 residues. The germline CDR1 and CDR2 sequences are SGDLS and YYNGEE. DNA of the CDR3: TGTGCCAGCAGCGTAGCCAGCGGGACCTACAATGAGCAGTTCTTC. Residues: CASSVASGTYNEQFF.

CDR3 sequence: CASGRQNQPQHF. The CDR3 nucleotides are TGTGCCAGCGGGAGGCAGAATCAGCCCCAGCATTTT. V and J are TRBV6-5 and TRBJ1-5; the D is unclear. Germline V lookup: CDR1 MNHEY, CDR2 SVGAGI. The CDR3 covers 12 residues. Trimming took 8 bases from V and 4 from J, leaving 9 bases between them.

The V gene is TRBV6-5, the J gene TRBJ1-1; tentative D call: TRBD1 (5 bases). V shed 6 bases and J shed 1 base, with 18 bases lying between them. The germline V gene has CDR1 MNHEY and CDR2 SVGAGI. This CDR3 comprises 16 residues. In DNA, the CDR3 is TGTGCCAGCAGCTACGGGGCCAGGGTTCGGAACACTGAAGCTTTCTTT. Amino acids: CASSYGARVRNTEAFF.

The chain employs TRBV6-5 and TRBJ1-5, with a weak D call TRBD1 (5 bases). The CDR3 consists of 11 residues. From germline, CDR1 is MNHEY and CDR2 SVGAGI. Trimming removed 6 bases at V and 9 bases at J, with 9 bases between. The CDR3 loop is CASRQGWPQHF. The CDR3 DNA is TGTGCCAGCAGGCAGGGTTGGCCCCAGCATTTT.

The rearrangement uses TRBV11-2 and TRBJ1-2; a weak D match, TRBD1 (6 bases). With 0 bases removed from V and 3 bases from J, the gap between germline ends came to 14 bases. The CDR3 loop spans 16 amino acids. Germline V gene sequence: CDR1 SGHAT, CDR2 FQNNGV. CDR3 region: CASSLEQGPWDYGYTF. The CDR3, as DNA: TGTGCCAGCAGCTTAGAACAGGGACCCTGGGACTATGGCTACACCTTC.

V gene TRBV3-1 (or the pseudogene TRBV3-2) combines with J gene TRBJ2-7, with TRBD2 matching 8 bases. In germline, CDR1 is LGHDT, CDR2 YNNKEL (reference sequence). This CDR3 spans 14 amino acids. Losses at the gene ends were 8 bases for V and 1 base for J; bases not matched to a gene: 7. The CDR3 region is CASQAGALSYEQYF. For the CDR3, the DNA is TGTGCCAGCCAAGCGGGGGCCCTTTCCTACGAGCAGTACTTC.

The chain is built from TRBV5-4 and TRBJ2-1, with 8 bases lining up with TRBD2. The CDR3 length is 17 residues. The germline CDR1 and CDR2 sequences are SGHNT and YYREEE (reference sequence). Germline trimming cut 0 bases from V and 4 bases from J; bases unmatched to any gene: 9. CDR3 residues: CASSLAGSGGAYNEQFF. The CDR3 DNA follows: TGTGCCAGCAGCTTGGCCGGTTCGGGAGGGGCATACAATGAGCAGTTCTTC.

This clone was counted a few times. The genes are TRBV6-5 and TRBJ2-6; TRBD1 aligns across 7 bases. The CDR3 totals 15 residues. Germline loops: CDR1 MNHEY, CDR2 SVGAGI. V lost 6 bases, J lost 1 base, and 3 bases stayed unmatched. CDR3: CASSRTGSGANVLTF. CDR3 coding DNA: TGTGCCAGCAGCCGGACAGGTTCTGGGGCCAACGTCCTGACTTTC.